The rows below give T cell receptor beta chains drawn from one sample of a study of T-cell memory formation after mild COVID-19. TCRdb passed the 5' RACE reads through MiXCR, listing each CDR3 protein once. The sample holds about 560,000 distinct CDR3 sequences; approximately 21% are singletons and the top ten take under 8.5%. Sequencing was carried out using PBMCs or a T cell subset sorted from them (not recorded which). These receptors came from an adult woman who had mild COVID-19 (a few samples of this study predate the infection). Cell type and time point are not known. CDR3s include the opening cysteine and the closing phenylalanine or tryptophan. Fields, in order: J gene, V gene, D gene, clone size, CDR3 protein, CDR3 DNA. A D gene is named only where the DNA matches it firmly. For some rows the clone size is stated as once, few or many, or as a class when expanded; others skip it.

j_gene: TRBJ2-5; v_gene: TRBV11-2; d_gene: TRBD2; abundance: NA; CDR3aa: CASSLALAGVLAETQYF; CDR3nt: TGTGCCAGCAGCTTAGCACTAGCGGGAGTTTTAGCAGAGACCCAGTACTTC
j_gene: TRBJ2-5; v_gene: TRBV7-6; d_gene: NA; abundance: few; CDR3aa: CASSFGGGQIETQYF; CDR3nt: TGTGCCAGCAGCTTTGGCGGGGGCCAGATAGAGACCCAGTACTTC
j_gene: TRBJ1-1; v_gene: TRBV4-1; d_gene: NA; abundance: NA; CDR3aa: CASSQDPRVRGGNTEAFF; CDR3nt: TGCGCCAGCAGCCAAGATCCCCGAGTCCGGGGAGGTAACACTGAAGCTTTCTTT
j_gene: TRBJ2-7; v_gene: TRBV12-3/TRBV12-4; d_gene: NA; abundance: NA; CDR3aa: CASSLDFSLQGSYEQYF; CDR3nt: TGTGCCAGCAGTTTAGACTTCTCCCTCCAAGGGTCCTACGAGCAGTACTTC
j_gene: TRBJ1-2; v_gene: TRBV6-5; d_gene: NA; abundance: few; CDR3aa: CASSPRLKGDYGYTF; CDR3nt: TGTGCCAGCAGCCCCCGATTGAAGGGTGACTATGGCTACACCTTC
j_gene: TRBJ2-2; v_gene: TRBV14; d_gene: NA; abundance: few; CDR3aa: CASSQAGENTGELFF; CDR3nt: TGTGCCAGCAGCCAAGCGGGAGAGAACACCGGGGAGCTGTTTTTT
j_gene: TRBJ2-3; v_gene: TRBV20-1; d_gene: NA; abundance: few; CDR3aa: CSARTHTDTQYF; CDR3nt: TGCAGTGCAAGAACACACACAGATACGCAGTATTTT
j_gene: TRBJ2-2; v_gene: TRBV3-1; d_gene: TRBD2; abundance: NA; CDR3aa: CASSQDRGLAGGSTGELFF; CDR3nt: TGTGCCAGCAGCCAAGATCGGGGACTAGCGGGGGGCAGCACCGGGGAGCTGTTTTTT
j_gene: TRBJ1-2; v_gene: TRBV6-4; d_gene: NA; abundance: few; CDR3aa: CASRKDSSGWPYGYTF; CDR3nt: TGTGCCAGCAGGAAAGACAGTTCGGGGTGGCCCTATGGCTACACCTTC
j_gene: TRBJ1-1; v_gene: TRBV7-2; d_gene: NA; abundance: NA; CDR3aa: CASSAPEVRTEAFF; CDR3nt: TGTGCCAGCAGCGCTCCGGAAGTTCGCACTGAAGCTTTCTTT
j_gene: TRBJ2-3; v_gene: TRBV7-3; d_gene: TRBD2; abundance: NA; CDR3aa: CASSLGLAGGSQYF; CDR3nt: TGTGCCAGCAGCTTGGGACTAGCGGGAGGTTCGCAGTATTTT
j_gene: TRBJ2-1; v_gene: TRBV7-3; d_gene: TRBD2; abundance: NA; CDR3aa: CASSLNPLTSGKQFF; CDR3nt: TGTGCCAGCAGCTTAAACCCCCTTACTAGCGGGAAGCAGTTCTTC
j_gene: TRBJ1-5; v_gene: TRBV29-1; d_gene: TRBD1; abundance: NA; CDR3aa: CSVALPALTGGDWLRNQPQHF; CDR3nt: TGCAGCGTTGCCCTACCCGCCTTGACAGGGGGCGATTGGCTCCGCAATCAGCCCCAGCATTTT
j_gene: TRBJ1-6; v_gene: TRBV6-5; d_gene: NA; abundance: few; CDR3aa: CASSYLPRASLNSPLHF; CDR3nt: TGTGCCAGCAGTTACCTCCCCCGGGCCAGCCTTAATTCACCCCTCCACTTT
j_gene: TRBJ2-1; v_gene: TRBV3-1; d_gene: NA; abundance: few; CDR3aa: CASSLWSREQFF; CDR3nt: TGTGCCAGCAGCCTTTGGAGCAGGGAGCAGTTCTTC
j_gene: TRBJ1-1; v_gene: TRBV6-5; d_gene: NA; abundance: few; CDR3aa: CASSKRRGNEAFF; CDR3nt: TGTGCCAGCAGTAAACGCCGGGGGAATGAAGCTTTCTTT
j_gene: TRBJ1-2; v_gene: TRBV9; d_gene: NA; abundance: NA; CDR3aa: CASSSRADLSGYTF; CDR3nt: TGTGCCAGCAGCAGTAGGGCAGATCTCAGCGGCTACACCTTC
j_gene: TRBJ2-2; v_gene: TRBV7-9; d_gene: NA; abundance: few; CDR3aa: CASSLPVRKNTGELFF; CDR3nt: TGTGCCAGCAGTTTGCCTGTCCGGAAGAACACCGGGGAGCTGTTTTTT
j_gene: TRBJ1-2; v_gene: TRBV7-2; d_gene: NA; abundance: NA; CDR3aa: CASSRGGLNYGYTF; CDR3nt: TGTGCCAGCAGTCGAGGGGGACTGAACTATGGCTACACCTTC
j_gene: TRBJ1-1; v_gene: TRBV11-3; d_gene: TRBD1; abundance: NA; CDR3aa: CASSSTRPDRLNTEAFF; CDR3nt: TGTGCCAGCAGCTCCACAAGACCGGACAGGCTGAACACTGAAGCTTTCTTT
j_gene: TRBJ2-7; v_gene: TRBV4-1; d_gene: NA; abundance: NA; CDR3aa: CASSQAAQGRPYEQYF; CDR3nt: TGCGCCAGCAGCCAAGCGGCTCAGGGCCGCCCCTACGAGCAGTACTTC
j_gene: TRBJ2-3; v_gene: TRBV7-2; d_gene: NA; abundance: NA; CDR3aa: CASSTRNPDTQYF; CDR3nt: TGTGCCAGCAGCACTAGAAATCCAGATACGCAGTATTTT
j_gene: TRBJ1-1; v_gene: TRBV7-2; d_gene: NA; abundance: few; CDR3aa: CATKDRLNTEAFF; CDR3nt: TGTGCCACAAAGGACAGATTGAACACTGAAGCTTTCTTT
j_gene: TRBJ2-2; v_gene: TRBV6-6; d_gene: NA; abundance: NA; CDR3aa: CASSWPTGRMTGELFF; CDR3nt: TGTGCCAGCAGTTGGCCGACAGGGAGGATGACCGGGGAGCTGTTTTTT
j_gene: TRBJ1-2; v_gene: TRBV14; d_gene: NA; abundance: few; CDR3aa: CASSQAPGYGYTF; CDR3nt: TGTGCCAGCAGCCAGGCCCCAGGCTATGGCTACACCTTC
j_gene: TRBJ2-3; v_gene: TRBV6-4; d_gene: TRBD1; abundance: NA; CDR3aa: CASRRQGARTDTQYF; CDR3nt: TGTGCCAGCAGGAGACAGGGGGCCCGCACAGATACGCAGTATTTT
j_gene: TRBJ2-2; v_gene: TRBV5-1; d_gene: TRBD2; abundance: few; CDR3aa: CASSFLAGVRKTGELFF; CDR3nt: TGCGCCAGCAGCTTCCTAGCGGGAGTGAGGAAAACCGGGGAGCTGTTTTTT
j_gene: TRBJ2-7; v_gene: TRBV9; d_gene: TRBD1; abundance: NA; CDR3aa: CASSVSGTAYEQYF; CDR3nt: TGTGCCAGCAGCGTATCCGGGACAGCCTACGAGCAGTACTTC
j_gene: TRBJ2-5; v_gene: TRBV29-1; d_gene: NA; abundance: NA; CDR3aa: CSVDLVPKTQYF; CDR3nt: TGCAGCGTTGATTTGGTTCCCAAGACCCAGTACTTC
j_gene: TRBJ2-1; v_gene: TRBV7-9; d_gene: NA; abundance: NA; CDR3aa: CASSLQGADEQFF; CDR3nt: TGTGCCAGCAGCTTGCAGGGTGCGGATGAGCAGTTCTTC
j_gene: TRBJ1-6; v_gene: TRBV4-3; d_gene: TRBD1; abundance: NA; CDR3aa: CASSQRTGAQNSPLHF; CDR3nt: TGCGCCAGCAGCCAACGGACAGGGGCGCAAAATTCACCCCTCCACTTT
j_gene: TRBJ2-5; v_gene: TRBV7-9; d_gene: NA; abundance: few; CDR3aa: CASSLLGWETQYF; CDR3nt: TGTGCCAGCAGCCTCCTAGGATGGGAGACCCAGTACTTC
j_gene: TRBJ2-3; v_gene: TRBV7-2; d_gene: NA; abundance: NA; CDR3aa: CASLRAGYTDTQYF; CDR3nt: TGTGCCAGCCTTCGCGCAGGGTACACAGATACGCAGTATTTT
j_gene: TRBJ1-5; v_gene: TRBV30; d_gene: NA; abundance: NA; CDR3aa: CAWRGGFNQPQHF; CDR3nt: TGTGCCTGGAGAGGGGGGTTCAATCAGCCCCAGCATTTT
j_gene: TRBJ1-3; v_gene: TRBV5-1; d_gene: NA; abundance: few; CDR3aa: CASSLVSGIENTIYF; CDR3nt: TGCGCCAGCAGCTTGGTTTCAGGGATAGAAAACACCATATATTTT
j_gene: TRBJ1-2; v_gene: TRBV6-5; d_gene: NA; abundance: NA; CDR3aa: CASSGRRDNYGYTF; CDR3nt: TGTGCCAGCAGTGGTCGGAGGGATAACTATGGCTACACCTTC
j_gene: TRBJ2-7; v_gene: TRBV24-1; d_gene: TRBD2; abundance: NA; CDR3aa: CATSDSGTSGQQYF; CDR3nt: TGTGCCACCAGTGACTCCGGGACTAGCGGGCAGCAGTACTTC
j_gene: TRBJ2-1; v_gene: TRBV12-3/TRBV12-4; d_gene: TRBD1; abundance: NA; CDR3aa: CASRMGTGGRIEQFF; CDR3nt: TGTGCCAGTCGTATGGGGACAGGGGGTAGAATTGAGCAGTTCTTC
j_gene: TRBJ2-1; v_gene: TRBV12-3/TRBV12-4; d_gene: NA; abundance: NA; CDR3aa: CASRITGALRLEFF; CDR3nt: TGTGCCAGCAGGATCACGGGAGCCCTCAGGCTGGAGTTCTTC
j_gene: TRBJ1-1; v_gene: TRBV12-3/TRBV12-4; d_gene: TRBD1; abundance: few; CDR3aa: CASSRGQGRSAEAFF; CDR3nt: TGTGCCAGCAGTCGGGGACAGGGAAGATCGGCTGAAGCTTTCTTT
j_gene: TRBJ2-1; v_gene: TRBV12-3/TRBV12-4; d_gene: TRBD1; abundance: many; CDR3aa: CASRGTGGIEQFF; CDR3nt: TGTGCCAGCAGGGGGACAGGGGGGATTGAGCAGTTCTTC
j_gene: TRBJ2-3; v_gene: TRBV7-9; d_gene: TRBD2; abundance: NA; CDR3aa: CASSRSGGGTDTQYF; CDR3nt: TGTGCCAGCAGCCGCAGCGGGGGGGGCACAGATACGCAGTATTTT
j_gene: TRBJ2-1; v_gene: TRBV11-1; d_gene: NA; abundance: NA; CDR3aa: CASSLAWLGSEQFF; CDR3nt: TGTGCCAGCAGCTTAGCTTGGTTAGGGAGTGAGCAGTTCTTC
j_gene: TRBJ2-7; v_gene: TRBV19; d_gene: TRBD1; abundance: NA; CDR3aa: CASSDPAGTAYEQYF; CDR3nt: TGTGCCAGTAGTGACCCAGCCGGGACAGCCTACGAGCAGTACTTC
j_gene: TRBJ1-3; v_gene: TRBV6-1; d_gene: NA; abundance: NA; CDR3aa: CASRTDNSGNTIYF; CDR3nt: TGTGCCAGCAGGACAGATAACTCTGGAAACACCATATATTTT
j_gene: TRBJ2-5; v_gene: TRBV25-1; d_gene: NA; abundance: NA; CDR3aa: CASSEYGSRQAYF; CDR3nt: TGTGCCAGCAGTGAATATGGTAGTAGACAGGCGTACTTC